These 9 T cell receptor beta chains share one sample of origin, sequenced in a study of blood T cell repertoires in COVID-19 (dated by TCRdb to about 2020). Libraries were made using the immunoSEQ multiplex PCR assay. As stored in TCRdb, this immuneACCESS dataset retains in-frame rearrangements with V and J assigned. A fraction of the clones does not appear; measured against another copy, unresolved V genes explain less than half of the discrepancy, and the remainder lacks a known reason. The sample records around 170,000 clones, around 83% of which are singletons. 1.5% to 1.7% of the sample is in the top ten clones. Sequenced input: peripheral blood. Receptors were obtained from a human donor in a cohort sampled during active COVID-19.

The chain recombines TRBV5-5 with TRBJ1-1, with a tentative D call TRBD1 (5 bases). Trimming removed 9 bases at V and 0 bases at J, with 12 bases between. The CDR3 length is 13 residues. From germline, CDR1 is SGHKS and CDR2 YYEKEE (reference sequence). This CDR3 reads CATSDILNTEAFF. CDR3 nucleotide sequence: TGTGCCACATCGGACATTTTGAACACTGAAGCTTTCTTT.

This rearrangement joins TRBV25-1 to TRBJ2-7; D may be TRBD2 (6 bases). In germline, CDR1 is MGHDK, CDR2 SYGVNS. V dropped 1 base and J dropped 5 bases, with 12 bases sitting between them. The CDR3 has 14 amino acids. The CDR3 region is CASSESGELNEQYF. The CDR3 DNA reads TGTGCCAGCAGTGAATCGGGGGAGCTCAACGAGCAGTACTTC.

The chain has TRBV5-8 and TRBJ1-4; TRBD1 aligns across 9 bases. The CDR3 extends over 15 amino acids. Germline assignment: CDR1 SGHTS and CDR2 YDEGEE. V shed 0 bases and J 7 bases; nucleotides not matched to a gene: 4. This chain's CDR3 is CASSLAGTGSEKLFF. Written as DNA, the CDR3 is TGTGCCAGCAGCTTGGCGGGGACAGGGAGTGAAAAACTGTTTTTT.

CDR3 DNA sequence: TGTGCCAGCAGTTTATATGGGGCGGGGGAAAAACTGTTTTTT. Translated: CASSLYGAGEKLFF. V and J are TRBV28 and TRBJ1-4, with D possibly matching TRBD1 (5 bases). V lost 1 base to trimming and J lost 8 bases, with 11 bases between them. The CDR3 is 14 residues long. From germline, CDR1 is MDHEN and CDR2 SYDVKM.

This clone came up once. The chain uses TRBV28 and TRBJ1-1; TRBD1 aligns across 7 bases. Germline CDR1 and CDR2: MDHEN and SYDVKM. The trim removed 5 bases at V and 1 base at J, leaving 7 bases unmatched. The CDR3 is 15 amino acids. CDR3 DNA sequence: TGTGCCAGCAGTCTCGCGACAGGGTGGAACACTGAAGCTTTCTTT. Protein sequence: CASSLATGWNTEAFF.

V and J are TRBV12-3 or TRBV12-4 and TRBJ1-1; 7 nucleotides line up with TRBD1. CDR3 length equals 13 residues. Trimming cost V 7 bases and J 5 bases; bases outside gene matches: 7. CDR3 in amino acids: CASILSGGTEAFF. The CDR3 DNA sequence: TGTGCCAGCATCTTATCAGGGGGGACTGAAGCTTTCTTT.

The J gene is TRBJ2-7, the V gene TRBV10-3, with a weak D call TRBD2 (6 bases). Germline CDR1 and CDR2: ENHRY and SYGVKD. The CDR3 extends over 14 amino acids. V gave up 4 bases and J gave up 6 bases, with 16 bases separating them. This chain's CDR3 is CAISGEGLLSEQYF. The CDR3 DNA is TGTGCCATCAGTGGCGAGGGACTGCTGAGCGAGCAGTACTTC.

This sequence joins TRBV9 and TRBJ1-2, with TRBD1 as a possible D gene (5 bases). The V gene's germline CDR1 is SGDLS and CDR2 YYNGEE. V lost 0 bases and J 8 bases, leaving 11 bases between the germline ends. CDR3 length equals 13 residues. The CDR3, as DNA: TGTGCCAGCAGCGTAGTAGACAGTTCGGGCTACACCTTC. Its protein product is CASSVVDSSGYTF.

CDR3 in DNA: TGCGCCAGCAGCCAGGGGGCTGGCTACACCTTC. As protein: CASSQGAGYTF. The chain carries TRBV4-1 and TRBJ1-2; TRBD1 is a possible D gene (6 bases). The CDR3 is 11 residues long. Deletions cut 3 bases from V and 7 bases from J, with 6 bases between. Germline CDR1 reads MGHRA; CDR2 reads YSYEKL.